This TCR beta chain is drawn from a study of beta chain features in type 1 diabetes. The collection from each donor was one heparinised blood draw averaging around 120 mL. Staining for CD45RO/CCR7/CD25/CD127/CD95/CD27 allowed sorting of CD4+ naive, central memory, regulatory and stem cell-like memory cells. Broader study findings: Researchers report that Type 1 diabetes patients had moderately but significantly shorter TCRB CDR3s across all four CD4+ subsets. Researchers could not determine here whether HLA type influences TCRB rearrangement. High-TCR-expressing cells could be over-represented by cDNA sequencing.

Between the trimmed V and J ends, which lost 1 base and 4 bases, there was a span of 10 bases. This CDR3 region has 15 residues. Germline CDR1 is SGHVS and CDR2 is FNYEAQ. All of the isolated RNA was reverse transcribed, so expressed TCRB transcripts were sequenced. Clones were sequenced by immunoSEQ multiplex PCR, and TCRdb holds only the in-frame ones, with some missing. The data contain under 250,000 clones, 11% to 15% of them singletons. About this clone: Antigen unknown.

The chain carries TRBV7-6 and TRBJ2-2; possibly TRBD1 for D (6 bases). The material sequenced was naive CD4+ T cells from blood. The sequence derives from a man younger than 45 with type 1 diabetes. The CDR3 spells CASSLDRVSTGELFF. The CDR3 bases are TGTGCCAGCAGCTTAGACAGGGTGTCCACCGGGGAGCTGTTTTTT. Full variable domain (remainder filled in from reference TRBV7-6 and TRBJ2-2): GAGVSQSPRYKVTKRGQDVALRCDPISGHVSLYWYRQALGQGPEFLTYFNYEAQQDKSGLPNDRFSAERPEGSISTLTIQRTEQRDSAMYRCASSLDRVSTGELFFGEGSRLTVL.